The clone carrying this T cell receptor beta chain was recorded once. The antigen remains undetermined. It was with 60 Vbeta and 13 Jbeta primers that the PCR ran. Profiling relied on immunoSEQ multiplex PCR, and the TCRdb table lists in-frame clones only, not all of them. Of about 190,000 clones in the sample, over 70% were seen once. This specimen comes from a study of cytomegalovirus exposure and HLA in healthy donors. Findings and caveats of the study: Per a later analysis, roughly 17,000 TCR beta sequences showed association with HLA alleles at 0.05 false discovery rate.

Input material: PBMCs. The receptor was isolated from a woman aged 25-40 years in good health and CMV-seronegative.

This CDR3 reads CASSQGLTGTVAGQYF. As DNA, the CDR3 is TGCGCCAGCAGCCAAGGCCTAACAGGGACCGTTGCGGGTCAGTACTTC. V is TRBV4-1 and J is TRBJ2-7, with D maybe TRBD1 (6 bases). This CDR3 has 16 residues. Germline assignment: CDR1 MGHRA and CDR2 YSYEKL. The V gene lost 1 base and the J gene lost 10 bases, with 23 bases spanning the gap.